This T cell receptor beta chain was found in a study of T cells in Graves' hyperthyroidism and ophthalmopathy. Amplified TCR beta CDR3 regions derived from RNA transcripts. The TCR CDR3 was amplified in a first-round RT-PCR using the HTBI primer set. Using its own MiXCR run on the multiplex PCR reads, TCRdb lists one record per CDR3 protein. The repertoire holds 600,000 or so distinct CDR3 sequences, with under 20% as singletons. The ends lost 7 bases at V and 14 bases at J; junction bases unmatched: 14. The CDR3 is 14 residues long. The germline CDR1 and CDR2 sequences are SGHVS and FNYEAQ. Sequencing was done on a sample of blood. The chain is built from TRBV7-6 and TRBJ2-1; 10 nucleotides align to TRBD1. This receptor was taken from a woman aged 25 to 45 with Graves' hyperthyroidism. CDR3 sequence (DNA): TGTGCCAGCAATGTAGACGACGGGACAGGGGAGAAGTTCTTC. Protein sequence: CASNVDDGTGEKFF.